A single sample is the source of the 13 T cell receptor beta chains below, sequenced in a study of identical twins. TCRdb itself ran the 5' RACE reads through MiXCR, one entry per CDR3 protein. Seen here are 1,800,000 or so distinct CDR3 sequences, about 32% observed once, and the top ten hold about 0.3%. The sequenced material came from cord blood. The receptors were sampled from a newborn girl in good health.

The genes are TRBV7-2 and TRBJ2-3; 7 positions match TRBD2. Germline lookup yields CDR1 SGHTA and CDR2 FQGNSA. The CDR3 totals 16 residues. V shed 3 bases, J shed 0 bases, and the junction held 6 bases outside the gene matches. The chain's CDR3 is CASSFAGTTSTDTQYF. DNA for the CDR3: TGTGCCAGCAGCTTCGCCGGGACTACTAGCACAGATACGCAGTATTTT.

This clonotype was found a few times. J is TRBJ2-3 and V is TRBV18; D may be TRBD1 (5 bases). This CDR3 region has 15 residues. The V end was cut by 3 bases, the J end by 1 base, with 11 bases between. Germline CDR1 is KGHSH and CDR2 is LQKENI. The CDR3 loop is CASSPRDDGTDTQYF. In DNA, the CDR3 is TGTGCCAGCTCACCCAGGGATGACGGCACAGATACGCAGTATTTT.

In this sample, this clonotype turned up a few times. The gene calls are TRBV27 and TRBJ1-2; D gene ambiguous. V lost 6 bases, J lost 0 bases, and 14 bases lay in between. The CDR3 runs to 15 residues. Germline V gene lookup returns CDR1 MNHEY and CDR2 SMNVEV (reference sequence). CDR3 bases: TGTGCCAGCAGGGCAGGTCACCGTTCTAACTATGGCTACACCTTC. Residues: CASRAGHRSNYGYTF.

This clonotype appeared a single time. The chain combines TRBV3-1 with TRBJ2-1, with TRBD2 matching 9 bases. The J call is doubtful: the DNA matches TRBJ2-7 better. CDR1 and CDR2 (germline): LGHDT, YNNKEL (reference sequence). The CDR3 is made up of 14 amino acids. The DNA of the CDR3 is TGTGCCAGCAGAAAAGCGGGGGGAGGCAATGAGCAGTACTTC. Its protein product is CASRKAGGGNEQYF.

This clonotype has more than one count but fewer than ten. J is TRBJ2-1 and V is TRBV20-1; 11 nucleotides agree with TRBD2. The germline V gene has CDR1 DFQATT and CDR2 SNEGSKA (reference sequence). The J segment lost 6 bases and the V segment lost 3 bases, leaving 7 bases of the junction unmatched. This CDR3 region has 15 residues. The CDR3 here is CSARKTSGAINEQFF. The CDR3 region has the DNA TGCAGTGCTAGGAAGACTAGCGGGGCCATCAATGAGCAGTTCTTC.

The V call is TRBV29-1, the J call TRBJ1-1; weak D call: TRBD1 (5 bases). The ends were cut back, 6 bases at V and 3 bases at J, with 14 bases in the middle. Germline CDR1 and CDR2: SQVTM and ANQGSEA. The CDR3 extends over 13 amino acids. The CDR3, as DNA: TGCAGCGTCTCCGGGACCGCGTACACTGAAGCTTTCTTT. Translation: CSVSGTAYTEAFF.

This clonotype appeared a few times. The chain uses TRBV5-1 and TRBJ2-7; TRBD2 is a possible D gene (5 bases). The germline V gene encodes CDR1 SGHRS and CDR2 YFSETQ. The CDR3 length is 15 residues. Trimming shortened V by 4 bases and J by 2 bases, and 16 bases separated the two germline ends. The CDR3 loop reads CASSRGTELAYEQYF. CDR3 sequence (DNA): TGCGCCAGCAGCCGGGGAACAGAATTAGCCTACGAGCAGTACTTC.

With respect to this clonotype: A junction boundary mismatches the germline segment, possibly from a read error. V is TRBV12-3 or TRBV12-4 and J is TRBJ2-3; D may correspond to TRBD1 or TRBD2 (6 bases each). The CDR3 consists of 14 residues. CDR3 sequence: CASSLRDWTDAQYF. CDR3 DNA: TGTGCCAGCAGTTTAAGGGACTGGACAGATGCGCAGTATTTT.

Many counts were recorded for this clonotype. The V call is TRBV12-3 or TRBV12-4, the J call TRBJ1-4; 7 bases match TRBD1. J gave up 8 bases and V 5 bases, and 2 bases lay outside the gene matches. There are 12 residues in the CDR3. The CDR3, as DNA: TGTGCCAGCAGTCCCAGGGGGGAAAAACTGTTTTTT. Its protein is CASSPRGEKLFF.

This clonotype was recorded a few times. The chain recombines TRBV6-1 with TRBJ2-7; D may match TRBD1 or TRBD2 (5 bases each). Trimming cost V 3 bases and J 3 bases, with 9 bases left between them. Germline assignment: CDR1 MNHNS and CDR2 SASEGT. This CDR3 comprises 13 residues. This CDR3 reads CASSDGTFYEQYF. The CDR3 DNA follows: TGTGCCAGCAGTGATGGGACCTTCTACGAGCAGTACTTC.

This clonotype was seen many times. The chain has TRBV6-5 and TRBJ1-1; tentatively, D is TRBD1 (5 bases). V was trimmed by 0 bases and J by 0 bases, leaving 5 bases between them. Germline CDR1 reads MNHEY; CDR2 reads SVGAGI. The CDR3 has 14 amino acids. The CDR3 DNA reads as TGTGCCAGCAGTTACTCCAGGGTGAACACTGAAGCTTTCTTT. It codes for CASSYSRVNTEAFF.

The chain uses TRBV10-3 and TRBJ1-1; maybe TRBD1 (6 bases). This CDR3 has 14 residues. Trimming left V 1 base short and J 2 bases short, with 8 bases between. From germline, CDR1 is ENHRY and CDR2 SYGVKD. The CDR3 DNA follows: TGTGCCATCAGTGAGTTGGACAGCAACACTGAAGCTTTCTTT. This translates into CAISELDSNTEAFF.

The chain has TRBV7-8 and TRBJ2-7, with TRBD1 identical over 7 bases. This CDR3 has 15 residues. Trimming took 5 bases from V and 0 from J; bases not matched to a gene: 7. CDR1 and CDR2 (germline): SGHVS, FQNEAQ. CDR3 sequence (DNA): TGTGCCAGCAGCGCGAGGGACAGTCTCTCCTACGAGCAGTACTTC. Protein: CASSARDSLSYEQYF.